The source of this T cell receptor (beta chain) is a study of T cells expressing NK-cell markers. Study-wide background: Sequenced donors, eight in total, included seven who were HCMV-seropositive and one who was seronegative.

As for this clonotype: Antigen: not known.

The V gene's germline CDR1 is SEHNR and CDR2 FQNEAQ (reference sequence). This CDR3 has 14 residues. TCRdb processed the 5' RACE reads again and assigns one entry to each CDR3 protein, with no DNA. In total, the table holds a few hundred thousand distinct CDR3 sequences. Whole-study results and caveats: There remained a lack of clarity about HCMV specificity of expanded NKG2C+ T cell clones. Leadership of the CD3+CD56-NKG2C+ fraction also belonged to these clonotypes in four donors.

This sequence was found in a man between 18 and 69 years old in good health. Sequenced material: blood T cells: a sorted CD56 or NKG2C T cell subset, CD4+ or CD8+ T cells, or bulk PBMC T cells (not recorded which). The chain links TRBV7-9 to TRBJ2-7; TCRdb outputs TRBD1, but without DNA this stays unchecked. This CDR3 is CASTIRETPYEQYF.